This T cell receptor beta chain is drawn from a study of shared clonotypes between healthy human individuals. Study at large: Two women and a few men aged 18 to 49 served as donors.

A CD45RA-negative memory subset and a CD45RA+ naive subset were separated from the CD4+ cells. Data came from immunoSEQ multiplex PCR; TCRdb stores just in-frame clones and leaves some out. Of a few million clones detected, 90% to 96% appear once; the ten largest clones hold 0.1% to 0.15%. Germline V gene lookup returns CDR1 SGHRS and CDR2 YFSETQ. The CDR3 is made up of 14 amino acids. V was clipped by 4 bases and J by 6 bases, with 14 bases between them. The sequenced sample consisted of naive CD4+ T cells sorted from blood. Subset: CD45RA+ positively selected. This receptor was taken from a man between 18 and 29 years old in good health. The genes are TRBV5-1 and TRBJ2-1; the D gene is possibly TRBD2 (5 bases). The CDR3 spells CASSPGIRVNEQFF. CDR3 DNA sequence: TGCGCCAGCAGCCCCGGGATTAGGGTCAATGAGCAGTTCTTC.